The present entry profiles one T cell receptor (beta chain) with its context. These data are taken from a study of T-cell reconstitution after alpha-beta-depleted transplantation in children. It was with unique molecular identifiers that the TCRbeta library was prepared. TCRdb independently ran MiXCR on the PCR reads; one entry per CDR3 protein. The data contain about 400,000 distinct CDR3 sequences, roughly 21% of them singletons. With V trimmed by 5 bases and J by 5 bases, 13 bases remained unmatched. The CDR3 consists of 16 residues. CDR1 is SGHRS, CDR2 YFSETQ, per germline. The clonotype comes from a human donor who donated a stem cell graft to a child with acute myeloid leukemia. This material consisted of PBMCs from the stem cell graft donor, taken from the stem cell graft. The J gene is TRBJ2-5, the V gene TRBV5-1, with 9 nucleotides matching TRBD2. The DNA of the CDR3 is TGCGCCAGCAGGACATTAGGGGCGGGAGGGCCGGAGACCCAGTACTTC. This encodes CASRTLGAGGPETQYF.